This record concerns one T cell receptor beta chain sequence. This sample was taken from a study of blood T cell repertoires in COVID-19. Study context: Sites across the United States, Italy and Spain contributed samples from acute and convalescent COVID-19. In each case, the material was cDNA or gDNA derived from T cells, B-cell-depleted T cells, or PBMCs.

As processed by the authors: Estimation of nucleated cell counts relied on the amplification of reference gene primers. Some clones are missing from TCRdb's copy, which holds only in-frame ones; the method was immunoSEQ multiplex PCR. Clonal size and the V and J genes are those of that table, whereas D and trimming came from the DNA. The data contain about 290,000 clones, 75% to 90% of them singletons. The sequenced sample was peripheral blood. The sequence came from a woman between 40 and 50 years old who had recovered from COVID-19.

The CDR3 loop reads CASSLGGSGQGREKLFF. The CDR3 bases are TGTGCCAGCAGCTTGGGCGGATCCGGACAGGGTCGGGAAAAACTGTTTTTT. The chain uses TRBV5-8 and TRBJ1-4; 8 bases are a match to TRBD1. V lost 0 bases, J lost 8 bases, and 12 bases stayed unmatched. Per the germline V gene, CDR1 is SGHTS and CDR2 is YDEGEE. The CDR3 extends over 17 amino acids.